These 20 T cell receptor beta chains were all obtained from the same sample, sequenced in a study of blood T cell repertoires in COVID-19 (dated by TCRdb to the early 2020s). Library prep was done by the immunoSEQ multiplex PCR assay. This immuneACCESS table, as held by TCRdb, lists in-frame sequences with V and J called but not all clones. Of the missing ones, under half trace to an unresolved V gene in checked studies; the others have no known cause. This sample has about 180,000 clones in its table, and roughly 84% of those were observed once. The ten largest clones represent 5.5% to 7% of the sample. Sequences were obtained from peripheral blood. The receptor set was obtained from a man between 45 and 60 years old with active or convalescent COVID-19.

J is TRBJ2-3 and V is TRBV4-3; 8 nucleotides match TRBD2. This CDR3 is built from 18 residues. J lost 8 bases, V lost 8 bases, and 24 bases had no gene match. Germline V gene data show CDR1 as LGHNA and CDR2 as YSLEER. The DNA for the CDR3 is TGCGCCAGCGGTAACGCCCCCAGTGGTGCGGGGGGCTTCAGTACGCAGTATTTT. This codes for CASGNAPSGAGGFSTQYF.

In nucleotides, the CDR3 is TGTGCCAGCAGTCCCCTCGCGGGGGTGGTCTACGAGCAGTACTTC. Translated: CASSPLAGVVYEQYF. This chain uses TRBV25-1 with TRBJ2-7, with 7 nucleotides matching TRBD2. V lost 5 bases and J lost 3; bases outside the gene matches: 10. This CDR3 is 15 amino acids long. The germline V gene encodes CDR1 MGHDK and CDR2 SYGVNS.

This chain uses TRBV24-1 with TRBJ1-2; TRBD1 matches at 12 bases. The J segment lost 4 bases and the V segment lost 6 bases, leaving 20 bases of the junction unmatched. From germline, CDR1 is KGHDR and CDR2 SFDVKD. There are 20 residues in the CDR3. CDR3 sequence reads: CATSSRGGTGGEGGSYGYTF. Written as DNA, the CDR3 is TGTGCCACCAGTTCAAGGGGAGGGACAGGGGGCGAAGGAGGAAGCTATGGCTACACCTTC.

DNA of the CDR3: TGTGCCAGCAGCACCGGGATCGCGGAGACCCAGTACTTC. This sequence encodes CASSTGIAETQYF. This sequence joins TRBV27 and TRBJ2-5; maybe TRBD2 (5 bases). V dropped 6 bases and J dropped 5 bases, with 13 bases sitting between them. Germline V gene sequence: CDR1 MNHEY, CDR2 SMNVEV (reference sequence). The CDR3 length is 13 residues.

This chain links TRBV4-2 with TRBJ2-3; 7 nucleotides align to TRBD2. Germline V CDR1 and CDR2: LGHNA, YNFKEQ. The CDR3 is 14 residues long. V shed 3 bases and J 5 bases; nucleotides not matched to a gene: 5. The CDR3 DNA sequence: TGTGCCAGCAGCCAGGGACGGGGGGAAGATACGCAGTATTTT. Encoded protein: CASSQGRGEDTQYF.

V gene TRBV6-6 combines with J gene TRBJ1-1; unclear D gene. The germline CDR1 and CDR2 sequences are MNHNY and SVGAGI (reference sequence). V was shortened by 5 bases and J by 1 base, with 11 bases between the two germline ends. The CDR3 consists of 14 residues. The CDR3 DNA reads TGTGCCAGCAGTCCCGGCGGTCAGAACACTGAAGCTTTCTTT. Amino acid sequence: CASSPGGQNTEAFF.

The genes are TRBV9 and TRBJ1-1, with a tentative D call TRBD1 (5 bases). CDR1 and CDR2 (germline): SGDLS, YYNGEE. The CDR3 length is 15 residues. The V gene lost 7 bases and the J gene lost 0 bases, with 16 bases spanning the gap. This chain's CDR3 is CASQAGGHMNTEAFF. For the CDR3, the DNA is TGTGCCAGCCAGGCGGGGGGTCATATGAACACTGAAGCTTTCTTT.

V usage is TRBV7-2 and J usage is TRBJ2-1; TRBD2 matches 8 bases. Germline CDR1 is SGHTA and CDR2 is FQGNSA. V trimming: 1 base; J trimming: 7 bases; junction bases outside the gene matches: 9. This CDR3 has 16 residues. The DNA for the CDR3 is TGTGCCAGCAGCTTAGTAATCGGGGGGGCCCGAAATGAGCAGTTCTTC. Translation: CASSLVIGGARNEQFF.

J is TRBJ1-2 and V is TRBV3-1 (or the pseudogene TRBV3-2); D unclear. This CDR3 has 14 residues. Germline CDR1 is LGHDT and CDR2 is YNNKEL (reference sequence). Trimming pared 1 base from V and 5 bases from J, leaving 11 bases between. CDR3: CASSQAGIPYGYTF. The CDR3 DNA reads TGTGCCAGCAGCCAAGCCGGGATACCATATGGCTACACCTTC.

The table lists this clone with a count of one. The chain is built from TRBV9 and TRBJ1-1; TRBD1 is a possible D gene (5 bases). The CDR3 consists of 12 residues. V was shortened by 5 bases and J by 11 bases, with 16 bases between the two germline ends. The germline V gene encodes CDR1 SGDLS and CDR2 YYNGEE. CDR3 residues: CASRGGDTPAFF. The DNA of the CDR3 is TGTGCCAGCAGGGGAGGGGATACGCCGGCTTTCTTT.

V gene TRBV6-2 or TRBV6-3 combines with J gene TRBJ2-7, with no clear D. This CDR3 spans 12 amino acids. Trimming stripped 2 bases from V and 1 base from J, with 3 bases between. Germline V CDR1 and CDR2: MNHEY, SVGEGT. The CDR3 here is CASSYTSYEQYF. The CDR3 DNA reads as TGTGCCAGCAGTTACACATCCTACGAGCAGTACTTC.

V is TRBV7-2 and J is TRBJ2-7; D gene uncertain. Germline V gives CDR1 SGHTA, CDR2 FQGNSA. V was clipped by 6 bases and J by 5 bases, with 14 bases between them. The CDR3 extends over 13 amino acids. The CDR3 loop is CASSSRLAHEQYF. CDR3 DNA: TGTGCCAGCAGTTCTCGCTTGGCCCACGAGCAGTACTTC.

This chain links TRBV4-2 with TRBJ2-7; TRBD2 is a possible D gene (7 bases). CDR1 is LGHNA, CDR2 YNFKEQ, per germline. The CDR3 spans 15 residues. The V end was cut by 4 bases, the J end by 0 bases, with 13 bases between. CDR3 protein: CASSPVGGHSYEQYF. Written as DNA, the CDR3 is TGTGCCAGCAGCCCAGTGGGGGGGCACTCCTACGAGCAGTACTTC.

This chain connects TRBV3-1 (or the pseudogene TRBV3-2) to TRBJ1-5, with 9 bases identical to TRBD1. The CDR3 has 19 amino acids. V shed 4 bases and J 3 bases; nucleotides not matched to a gene: 16. CDR1 and CDR2 from the germline V gene are LGHDT and YNNKEL (reference sequence). This chain's CDR3 is CASSLPGTGRCWDNQPQHF. In nucleotides, the CDR3 is TGTGCCAGCAGCCTCCCCGGGACAGGGAGGTGTTGGGACAATCAGCCCCAGCATTTT.

This clone occurred a few times. The chain employs TRBV19 and TRBJ1-1; possible D gene TRBD1, 6 bases. Germline V gives CDR1 LNHDA, CDR2 SQIVND (reference sequence). The CDR3 runs 14 residues. Trimming took off 4 bases at V and 4 bases at J, with 13 bases between the two ends. In nucleotides, the CDR3 is TGTGCCAGTAGTACAGAGACAGGCGCCACTGAAGCTTTCTTT. Translating it yields CASSTETGATEAFF. Filled out from reference TRBV19 and TRBJ1-1, the complete variable domain reads DGGITQSPKYLFRKEGQNVTLSCEQNLNHDAMYWYRQDPGQGLRLIYYSQIVNDFQKGDIAEGYSVSREKKESFPLTVTSAQKNPTAFYLCASSTETGATEAFFGQGTRLTVV.

The genes are TRBV19 and TRBJ1-2, with 10 bases fitting TRBD1. CDR1 and CDR2 (germline): LNHDA, SQIVND (reference sequence). J gave up 4 bases and V 7 bases, and 9 bases lay outside the gene matches. The CDR3 length is 15 residues. The chain's CDR3 is CASNSGTGDSYGYTF. Here the CDR3 DNA reads TGTGCCAGTAACTCTGGGACAGGGGATTCCTATGGCTACACCTTC.

The CDR3: CASSKVITAVNTEAFF. The CDR3 nucleotides read TGTGCCAGCAGCAAAGTGATCACAGCAGTGAACACTGAAGCTTTCTTT. This sequence joins TRBV7-2 and TRBJ1-1; unclear D gene. The CDR3 extends over 16 amino acids. Trimming left V 5 bases short and J 0 bases short, with 16 bases between. Germline V gene lookup returns CDR1 SGHTA and CDR2 FQGNSA. The full variable domain, with the rest looked up from reference TRBV7-2 and TRBJ1-1, is GAGVSQSPSNKVTEKGKDVELRCDPISGHTALYWYRQSLGQGLEFLIYFQGNSAPDKSGLPSDRFSAERTGGSVSTLTIQRTQQEDSAVYLCASSKVITAVNTEAFFGQGTRLTVV.

This rearrangement joins TRBV20-1 to TRBJ2-7, with a weak D call TRBD1 (5 bases). The germline V and J ends were trimmed by 3 bases and 3 bases, with 15 bases remaining between them. This CDR3 contains 14 residues. Germline V gene data show CDR1 as DFQATT and CDR2 as SNEGSKA (reference sequence). The CDR3 coding sequence is TGCAGTGCTAGTGAAGTGGACAAAATCTACGAGCAGTACTTC. Protein product: CSASEVDKIYEQYF.

This clone was found once. Written as DNA, the CDR3 is TGTGCCAGCAGCGTAGAAACAGCTGGAAACACCATATATTTT. Translated, it gives CASSVETAGNTIYF. The chain uses TRBV9 and TRBJ1-3; D call uncertain. V lost 0 bases and J 2 bases, leaving 6 bases between the germline ends. The CDR3 extends over 14 amino acids. Germline-derived CDR1 and CDR2 are SGDLS and YYNGEE. Combining the CDR3 with reference TRBV9 and TRBJ1-3 gives the whole variable domain DSGVTQTPKHLITATGQRVTLRCSPRSGDLSVYWYQQSLDQGLQFLIQYYNGEERAKGNILERFSAQQFPDLHSELNLSSLELGDSALYFCASSVETAGNTIYFGEGSWLTVV.

This sequence joins TRBV5-4 and TRBJ2-5, with 11 bases aligning to TRBD2. Germline assignment: CDR1 SGHNT and CDR2 YYREEE (reference sequence). The CDR3 has 14 amino acids. With 7 bases clipped from V and 5 bases from J, the junction kept 7 bases outside the gene matches. The CDR3 protein is CASATSGSHETQYF. In DNA, the CDR3 is TGTGCCAGCGCTACTAGCGGGAGCCACGAGACCCAGTACTTC.